The 8 T cell receptor beta chains below were found in one sample sequenced in a study of CD8 T cells in Susac syndrome. The authors reverse transcribed about 0.5 to 1 ug RNA with random hexamers. TCRdb re-analysed the immunoSEQ multiplex PCR reads in MiXCR, keeping a single row per CDR3 protein. The sample has 110,000 or so distinct CDR3 sequences, 95% to 98% seen once; the top ten hold 0.075% to 0.1%. Source material: CD4+ T cells from PBMCs. The receptor set was obtained from a human donor in good health.

The chain employs TRBV4-1 and TRBJ2-3; D uncertain. Trimming pared 0 bases from V and 1 base from J, leaving 14 bases between. Germline V gives CDR1 MGHRA, CDR2 YSYEKL. The CDR3 covers 17 residues. CDR3 sequence (DNA): TGCGCCAGCAGCCAAGACGGACCGCAACAAGGCACAGATACGCAGTATTTT. Translation gives CASSQDGPQQGTDTQYF.

This clonotype was found once. The rearrangement links TRBV2 to TRBJ2-5; TRBD1 is a possible D gene (5 bases). Germline loops: CDR1 SNHLY, CDR2 FYNNEI. The CDR3 sequence is 14 residues long. Trimming stripped 2 bases from V and 0 bases from J, with 7 bases between. This CDR3 is CASSESTDQETQYF. In DNA form, the CDR3 reads TGTGCCAGCAGTGAATCGACAGACCAAGAGACCCAGTACTTC. The full variable domain, rest sourced from reference TRBV2 and TRBJ2-5, is EPEVTQTPSHQVTQMGQEVILRCVPISNHLYFYWYRQILGQKVEFLVSFYNNEISEKSEIFDDQFSVERPDGSNFTLKIRSTKLEDSAMYFCASSESTDQETQYFGPGTRLLVL.

The V gene is TRBV4-2, the J gene TRBJ2-1; the match to TRBD2 covers 13 bases. Trimming at V came to 1 base and at J to 7 bases, leaving 4 bases not matched to a gene. The CDR3 runs to 16 residues. Germline V gene lookup returns CDR1 LGHNA and CDR2 YNFKEQ. CDR3 in amino acids: CASSQAGTSGINEQFF. The CDR3 nucleotides read TGTGCCAGCAGCCAAGCGGGGACTAGCGGGATAAATGAGCAGTTCTTC.

The J gene is TRBJ2-2, the V gene TRBV5-4, with 10 bases identical to TRBD2. CDR1 is SGHNT, CDR2 YYREEE, per germline (reference sequence). The CDR3 is 18 amino acids. With 4 bases clipped from V and 4 bases from J, the junction kept 13 bases outside the gene matches. The CDR3 spells CASSLFGAGGPSTGELFF. CDR3 sequence (DNA): TGTGCCAGCAGCCTCTTTGGAGCGGGAGGGCCTAGCACCGGGGAGCTGTTTTTT.

CDR3 DNA: TGTGCCAGCAAAGGTCCCACAGGGATCACCGGGGAGCTGTTTTTT. Protein: CASKGPTGITGELFF. The rearrangement uses TRBV25-1 and TRBJ2-2; D possibly corresponds to TRBD1 (6 bases). The CDR3 has 15 residues. V was clipped by 7 bases and J by 4 bases, with 16 bases between them. Germline V gene lookup returns CDR1 MGHDK and CDR2 SYGVNS.

J is TRBJ2-5 and V is TRBV9, with a tentative D call TRBD1 (7 bases). CDR3 length equals 16 residues. Germline CDR1 reads SGDLS; CDR2 reads YYNGEE. V was cut by 2 bases and J by 2 bases, with 16 bases left in between. The chain's CDR3 is CASSVGGQPRQETQYF. The CDR3 DNA is TGTGCCAGCAGCGTGGGGGGACAGCCCAGACAAGAGACCCAGTACTTC.

In the case of this clonotype: An end of the junction does not agree with germline; a read error may underlie this. The chain joins TRBV3-1 to TRBJ2-7, with 8 bases identical to TRBD2. This CDR3 has 18 residues. The germline V gene has CDR1 LGHDT and CDR2 YNNKEL (reference sequence). CDR3 in amino acids: CASSKEGARGGLSYEQYF. In DNA form, the CDR3 reads TGTGCCAGCAGCAAAGAAGGGGCTCGGGGGGGCCTTTCCTACGAGCAGTACTTC.

The chain couples TRBV30 to TRBJ2-1; 9 nucleotides agree with TRBD1. This CDR3 has 16 residues. CDR1 is GTSNPN and CDR2 is SVGIG in the germline V gene (reference sequence). V gave up 5 bases and J gave up 4 bases; unmatched junction bases: 12. Here the CDR3 DNA reads TGTGCCTGGGGGACAGGGTCCGTCAAAGGATACAATGAGCAGTTCTTC. Its protein product is CAWGTGSVKGYNEQFF.